The entry below gives a single T cell receptor beta chain sequence along with its context. Its antigen remains unidentified. TCRdb re-called the 5' RACE reads; one entry per CDR3 protein, DNA not given. The table lists approximately 440,000 distinct CDR3 sequences, with approximately 1.4% in the top ten. This record comes from a study of T cells expressing NK-cell markers. The study's findings and limits: About 1.0-8% of CD8+ T cells in 6 or 7 donors belonged to dominant NKG2C+ clonotypes. A handful of donors showed these clonotypes also leading the CD3+CD56-NKG2C+ fraction. HCMV specificity of expanded NKG2C+ T cell clones remained unclear.

The CDR3 has 14 residues. Per germline, CDR1 DFQATT and CDR2 SNEGSKA (reference sequence). The V gene is TRBV20-1, the J gene TRBJ2-5; TCRdb indicates TRBD1, and absent DNA this call remains unverified. The TCR comes from a woman aged 45-60 years in good health. Material: blood T cells: a sorted CD56 or NKG2C T cell subset, CD4+ or CD8+ T cells, or bulk PBMC T cells (not recorded which). CDR3 in amino acids: CSASRTGGLETQYF.